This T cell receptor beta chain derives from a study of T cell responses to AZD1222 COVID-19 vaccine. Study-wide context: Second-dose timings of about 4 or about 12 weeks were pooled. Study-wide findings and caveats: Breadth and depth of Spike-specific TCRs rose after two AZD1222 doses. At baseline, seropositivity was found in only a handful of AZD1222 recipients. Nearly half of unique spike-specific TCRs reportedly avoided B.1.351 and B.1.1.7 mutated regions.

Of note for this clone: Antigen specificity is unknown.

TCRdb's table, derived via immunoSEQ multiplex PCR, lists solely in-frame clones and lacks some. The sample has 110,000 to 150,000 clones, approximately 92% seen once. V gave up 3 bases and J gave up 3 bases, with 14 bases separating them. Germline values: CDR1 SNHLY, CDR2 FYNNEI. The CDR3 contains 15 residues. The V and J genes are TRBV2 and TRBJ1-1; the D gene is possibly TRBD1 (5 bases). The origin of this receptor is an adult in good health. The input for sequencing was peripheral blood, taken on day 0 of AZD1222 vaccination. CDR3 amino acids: CASSEGVRVDTEAFF. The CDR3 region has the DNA TGTGCCAGCAGTGAGGGGGTCCGTGTAGACACTGAAGCTTTCTTT.